Below, 30 T cell receptor beta chains from the same sample are listed, as sequenced in a study of OX40 agonist ivuxolimab in advanced cancers. This table comes from immunoSEQ multiplex PCR, and its TCRdb copy is limited to in-frame clones, with some not included. The table has roughly 24,000 clones, around 83% seen once. The sample in question was CD4+ or CD8+ T cells sorted from blood, obtained in a trial of the OX40 agonist ivuxolimab. The receptors shown here come from an adult with an advanced solid tumor such as melanoma, head and neck, liver or kidney cancer.

This rearrangement joins TRBV9 to TRBJ1-4, with D uncertain. This CDR3 has 14 residues. The germline CDR1 and CDR2 sequences are SGDLS and YYNGEE. Trimming shortened V by 5 bases and J by 8 bases, and 16 bases separated the two germline ends. CDR3 sequence: CASSAGASEEKLFF. The DNA of the CDR3 is TGTGCCAGCAGTGCCGGCGCCTCGGAGGAAAAACTGTTTTTT.

The chain links TRBV7-9 to TRBJ2-7; D is undetermined. The CDR3 length is 14 residues. The germline V and J ends were trimmed by 3 bases and 3 bases, with 12 bases remaining between them. CDR1 and CDR2 (germline): SEHNR, FQNEAQ (reference sequence). The CDR3 region is CASSFGGVGYEQYF. In nucleotides, the CDR3 is TGTGCCAGCAGCTTCGGCGGAGTCGGCTACGAGCAGTACTTC.

The V gene is TRBV9, the J gene TRBJ2-7; D is perhaps TRBD1 (5 bases). This CDR3 spans 16 amino acids. Trimming stripped 3 bases from V and 4 bases from J, with 20 bases between. Germline assignment: CDR1 SGDLS and CDR2 YYNGEE. The CDR3 coding sequence is TGTGCCAGCAGCGGATTCATCAGGGCCGCACGTTACGAGCAGTACTTC. Its translation is CASSGFIRAARYEQYF.

The chain recombines TRBV6-6 with TRBJ2-7; D gene uncertain. The germline V gene encodes CDR1 MNHNY and CDR2 SVGAGI (reference sequence). The ends were cut back, 6 bases at V and 1 base at J, with 10 bases in the middle. CDR3 length equals 13 residues. CDR3 sequence reads: CASSLSLSYEQYF. In DNA form, the CDR3 reads TGTGCCAGCAGCCTCAGTCTTTCCTACGAGCAGTACTTC.

This chain links TRBV11-2 with TRBJ2-5; TRBD2 might be the D (6 bases). V lost 5 bases, J lost 0 bases, and 7 bases lay in between. The CDR3 sequence is 13 residues long. Germline V gene data show CDR1 as SGHAT and CDR2 as FQNNGV. The CDR3 nucleotides read TGTGCCAGCAGCCGGGAGTACCAAGAGACCCAGTACTTC. This encodes CASSREYQETQYF.

This clone is judged large. The chain links TRBV9 to TRBJ2-1; 7 nucleotides agree with TRBD1. Trimming cost V 3 bases and J 6 bases; bases outside gene matches: 15. CDR1 and CDR2 (germline): SGDLS, YYNGEE. There are 17 residues in the CDR3. The CDR3 sequence is CASSAAGETGLVNEQFF. The DNA for the CDR3 is TGTGCCAGCAGCGCCGCCGGGGAGACAGGGTTGGTCAATGAGCAGTTCTTC.

V gene TRBV10-2 combines with J gene TRBJ2-5; D is unclear. The CDR3 covers 13 residues. Germline V gives CDR1 WSHSY, CDR2 SAAADI. V was shortened by 8 bases and J by 5 bases, with 15 bases between the two germline ends. The CDR3 loop reads CASLSILEETQYF. CDR3 bases: TGCGCCAGCCTTAGTATCCTTGAGGAGACCCAGTACTTC.

CDR3 coding DNA: TGTGCCAGCAGTGAAGCGCGATCGGATCGGCTCCTAAGGGACACCGGGGAGCTGTTTTTT. It translates to CASSEARSDRLLRDTGELFF. J is TRBJ2-2 and V is TRBV6-1; D unresolved. CDR1 and CDR2 from the germline V gene are MNHNS and SASEGT. The CDR3 runs to 20 residues. Between the trimmed V and J ends, which lost 0 bases and 3 bases, there was a span of 23 bases.

The gene calls are TRBV30 and TRBJ1-5, with D unresolved. Between the trimmed V and J ends, which lost 1 base and 1 base, there was a span of 2 bases. This CDR3 region has 12 residues. The germline CDR1 and CDR2 sequences are GTSNPN and SVGIG (reference sequence). CDR3: CAWSASNQPQHF. As DNA, the CDR3 is TGTGCCTGGAGTGCCAGCAATCAGCCCCAGCATTTT.

The V gene is TRBV6-5, the J gene TRBJ2-1; D may correspond to TRBD1 or TRBD2 (5 bases each). Trimming removed 11 bases at V and 4 bases at J, with 12 bases between. The V gene's germline CDR1 is MNHEY and CDR2 SVGAGI. The CDR3 contains 12 residues. In nucleotides, the CDR3 is TGTGCCGCCGGGACCCCATACAATGAGCAGTTCTTC. Protein product: CAAGTPYNEQFF.

The V and J genes are TRBV27 and TRBJ2-7; 7 bases are shared with TRBD1. This CDR3 has 15 residues. The germline gives CDR1 MNHEY, CDR2 SMNVEV (reference sequence). V was clipped by 4 bases and J by 7 bases; unmatched bases: 13. The CDR3 coding sequence is TGTGCCAGCAGTTCAGGCACAGGGGCCCGAGGGGAGCAGTACTTC. This sequence encodes CASSSGTGARGEQYF.

The rearrangement links TRBV9 to TRBJ2-2; perhaps TRBD1 as D (5 bases). Germline V lookup: CDR1 SGDLS, CDR2 YYNGEE. The CDR3 is 13 residues long. Trimming removed 5 bases at V and 8 bases at J, with 13 bases between. The CDR3 loop is CASRGAIAGELFF. CDR3 DNA: TGTGCCAGCAGAGGGGCCATCGCTGGGGAGCTGTTTTTT.

The rearrangement links TRBV5-4 to TRBJ2-7; no reliable D call. The CDR3 loop spans 14 amino acids. The V and J ends lost 1 base and 5 bases respectively, with 13 bases between them. Germline V gene sequence: CDR1 SGHNT, CDR2 YYREEE (reference sequence). The CDR3 DNA sequence: TGTGCCAGCAGCTTGATGGGGAATACCGACGAGCAGTACTTC. It encodes CASSLMGNTDEQYF.

The J gene is TRBJ1-5, the V gene TRBV15; 7 bases agree with TRBD1. The CDR3 consists of 19 residues. V was pared by 0 bases and J by 2 bases, with 13 bases of the junction left unmatched. Germline loops: CDR1 LNHNV, CDR2 YYDKDF (reference sequence). This chain's CDR3 is CATSRDQGGAFWGNQPQHF. CDR3 coding DNA: TGTGCCACCAGCAGAGATCAGGGGGGCGCCTTTTGGGGCAATCAGCCCCAGCATTTT.

CDR3 in DNA: TGTGCCAGCTCATTCCGGGACAGCAATCAGCCCCAGCATTTT. Its translation is CASSFRDSNQPQHF. The chain has TRBV18 and TRBJ1-5; a possible D gene is TRBD1 (5 bases). Per germline, CDR1 KGHSH and CDR2 LQKENI. The CDR3 is 14 residues long. Trimming took off 5 bases at V and 1 base at J, with 9 bases between the two ends. The whole variable domain, remainder taken from reference TRBV18 and TRBJ1-5, is NAGVMQNPRHLVRRRGQEARLRCSPMKGHSHVYWYRQLPEEGLKFMVYLQKENIIDESGMPKERFSAEFPKEGPSILRIQQVVRGDSAAYFCASSFRDSNQPQHFGDGTRLSIL.

This chain joins TRBV29-1 and TRBJ1-2; 12 bases fit TRBD1. This CDR3 region has 12 residues. V trimming: 3 bases; J trimming: 7 bases; junction bases outside the gene matches: 0. Germline CDR1 is SQVTM and CDR2 is ANQGSEA. In nucleotides, the CDR3 is TGCAGCGTTGAGGGACAGGGGGCTGGCTACACCTTC. This codes for CSVEGQGAGYTF. The whole variable domain, remainder taken from reference TRBV29-1 and TRBJ1-2, is SAVISQKPSRDICQRGTSLTIQCQVDSQVTMMFWYRQQPGQSLTLIATANQGSEATYESGFVIDKFPISRPNLTFSTLTVSNMSPEDSSIYLCSVEGQGAGYTFGSGTRLTVV.

The J gene is TRBJ2-7, the V gene TRBV2; D uncertain. CDR1 is SNHLY and CDR2 is FYNNEI in the germline V gene. V was trimmed by 5 bases and J by 4 bases, leaving 12 bases between them. The CDR3 runs to 13 residues. The CDR3 protein is CASSPFTVYEQYF. In nucleotides, the CDR3 is TGTGCCAGCAGTCCCTTTACAGTTTACGAGCAGTACTTC.

V gene TRBV6-6 combines with J gene TRBJ2-7; tentatively, D is TRBD2 (5 bases). V was cut by 6 bases and J by 3 bases, with 12 bases left in between. The germline gives CDR1 MNHNY, CDR2 SVGAGI (reference sequence). The CDR3 is 13 residues long. CDR3 DNA sequence: TGTGCCAGCAGCTCCCCGGGGTTCTACGAGCAGTACTTC. It encodes CASSSPGFYEQYF.

The chain recombines TRBV28 with TRBJ2-5; the match to TRBD1 covers 7 bases. The CDR3 runs to 18 residues. The ends lost 1 base at V and 0 bases at J; junction bases unmatched: 11. CDR1 and CDR2 (germline): MDHEN, SYDVKM. The CDR3 loop reads CASSLFLSVGTDQETQYF. The DNA for the CDR3 is TGTGCCAGCAGTTTATTTTTGTCAGTTGGGACAGACCAAGAGACCCAGTACTTC. Looking up the rest from reference TRBV28 and TRBJ2-5 gives the full variable domain: DVKVTQSSRYLVKRTGEKVFLECVQDMDHENMFWYRQDPGLGLRLIYFSYDVKMKEKGDIPEGYSVSREKKERFSLILESASTNQTSMYLCASSLFLSVGTDQETQYFGPGTRLLVL.

V usage is TRBV5-1 and J usage is TRBJ2-1; 10 nucleotides agree with TRBD2. Germline CDR1 and CDR2: SGHRS and YFSETQ. V shed 0 bases and J 7 bases; nucleotides not matched to a gene: 10. The CDR3 totals 17 residues. As DNA, the CDR3 is TGCGCCAGCAGCTTGGCGGCTCTAGCGGGAGCGTGGAATGAGCAGTTCTTC. Protein: CASSLAALAGAWNEQFF.

This clone is classed as medium-sized. The chain joins TRBV10-2 to TRBJ1-1, with 12 nucleotides matching TRBD1. V lost 8 bases and J lost 5; bases outside the gene matches: 6. The germline gives CDR1 WSHSY, CDR2 SAAADI. The CDR3 sequence is 14 residues long. DNA of the CDR3: TGCGCCAGCCGCCGGGACAGGGGGCCGACTGAAGCTTTCTTT. As protein: CASRRDRGPTEAFF.

J is TRBJ2-7 and V is TRBV4-3, with 10 bases aligning to TRBD1. V was clipped by 3 bases and J by 3 bases; unmatched bases: 8. Germline V gives CDR1 LGHNA, CDR2 YSLEER. The CDR3 length is 16 residues. The CDR3 sequence is CASSHSPWTGGYEQYF. The CDR3 DNA follows: TGCGCCAGCAGCCATTCTCCCTGGACAGGGGGCTACGAGCAGTACTTC.

The rearrangement joins TRBV4-3 to TRBJ1-2; 7 bases are a match to TRBD1. V gave up 2 bases and J gave up 5 bases; unmatched junction bases: 8. The CDR3 is 15 amino acids. CDR1 and CDR2 (germline): LGHNA, YSLEER. The CDR3 coding sequence is TGCGCCAGCAGCCAACTCTCGGGACAGAATTATGGCTACACCTTC. It codes for CASSQLSGQNYGYTF.

This chain links TRBV10-1 with TRBJ2-7, with TRBD1 identical over 9 bases. The CDR3 is made up of 15 amino acids. The germline V gene has CDR1 WNHNN and CDR2 SYGVQD (reference sequence). J lost 5 bases, V lost 3 bases, and 8 bases had no gene match. The CDR3 here is CASSDPGQGKDEQYF. In nucleotides, the CDR3 is TGCGCCAGCAGTGACCCCGGACAGGGGAAAGACGAGCAGTACTTC.

V usage is TRBV4-1 and J usage is TRBJ2-1; 7 nucleotides match TRBD2. J gave up 4 bases and V 1 base, and 7 bases lay outside the gene matches. CDR1 and CDR2 from the germline V gene are MGHRA and YSYEKL. The CDR3 loop spans 16 amino acids. In DNA, the CDR3 is TGCGCCAGCAGCCAAGGGGAGGCAGCGGGGTACAATGAGCAGTTCTTC. Amino acid sequence: CASSQGEAAGYNEQFF.

The chain carries TRBV6-5 and TRBJ2-7; D may correspond to TRBD1 or TRBD2 (6 bases each). CDR1 MNHEY and CDR2 SVGAGI come from the germline V gene. Trimming stripped 5 bases from V and 6 bases from J, with 11 bases between. The CDR3 spans 12 residues. The CDR3 DNA sequence: TGTGCCAGCAGTACCTGGGGGGCCGAGCAGTACTTC. This translates into CASSTWGAEQYF.

The V and J genes are TRBV28 and TRBJ1-1; D perhaps matches TRBD1 (5 bases). The CDR3 runs to 14 residues. Trimming removed 3 bases from V and 0 bases from J, with 8 bases in between. Germline V gives CDR1 MDHEN, CDR2 SYDVKM. The CDR3 region is CASSFRGMNTEAFF. The CDR3 DNA follows: TGTGCCAGCAGTTTTCGGGGGATGAACACTGAAGCTTTCTTT. The whole variable domain, remainder taken from reference TRBV28 and TRBJ1-1, is DVKVTQSSRYLVKRTGEKVFLECVQDMDHENMFWYRQDPGLGLRLIYFSYDVKMKEKGDIPEGYSVSREKKERFSLILESASTNQTSMYLCASSFRGMNTEAFFGQGTRLTVV.

The chain couples TRBV4-1 to TRBJ2-7, with 7 bases identical to TRBD2. The V gene end was trimmed by 1 base and the J gene end by 6 bases; junction bases not matched to a gene: 6. This CDR3 has 14 amino acids. Germline V gene sequence: CDR1 MGHRA, CDR2 YSYEKL. The CDR3 nucleotides are TGCGCCAGCAGCCAAGCCGGGACTATGATCGAGCAGTACTTC. Its protein product is CASSQAGTMIEQYF.

The V gene is TRBV5-1, the J gene TRBJ2-1; D is ambiguous. Germline V gene sequence: CDR1 SGHRS, CDR2 YFSETQ. The CDR3 totals 12 residues. The V end was cut by 7 bases, the J end by 8 bases, with 13 bases between. The CDR3: CASFGSHHEQFF. CDR3 in DNA: TGCGCCAGCTTTGGAAGTCACCATGAGCAGTTCTTC.

In this sample, this clone turned up many times. The rearrangement joins TRBV19 to TRBJ1-1; D is unclear. From germline, CDR1 is LNHDA and CDR2 SQIVND (reference sequence). The CDR3 is 14 residues long. Trimming took 2 bases from V and 4 from J, leaving 11 bases between them. CDR3 DNA: TGTGCCAGTAGTATACGGGGAAGTGGCACTGAAGCTTTCTTT. Translation: CASSIRGSGTEAFF.